Shown below are 15 T cell receptor beta chains from a single sample sequenced in a study of cytomegalovirus exposure and HLA in healthy donors. The study ran its PCR with 60 Vbeta and 13 Jbeta primers. Measured with immunoSEQ multiplex PCR; TCRdb has only the in-frame clones, and not every one. The repertoire holds under 200,000 clones, with around 80% as singletons. Sequencing was done on a sample of PBMCs. The receptors were sampled from a man aged 35 to 55 in good health and CMV-seronegative.

The chain recombines TRBV7-9 with TRBJ2-5; no reliable D call. CDR3 length equals 12 residues. Trimming cost V 8 bases and J 5 bases, with 12 bases left between them. Germline lookup yields CDR1 SEHNR and CDR2 FQNEAQ (reference sequence). The DNA of the CDR3 is TGTGCCAGCCAGTTGACTCTGGAGACCCAGTACTTC. It translates to CASQLTLETQYF. Together with reference TRBV7-9 and TRBJ2-5, the CDR3 gives the full variable domain: DTGVSQNPRHKITKRGQNVTFRCDPISEHNRLYWYRQTLGQGPEFLTYFQNEAQLEKSRLLSDRFSAERPKGSFSTLEIQRTEQGDSAMYLCASQLTLETQYFGPGTRLLVL.

V usage is TRBV25-1 and J usage is TRBJ2-7, with D perhaps matching TRBD1 (5 bases). Trimming stripped 7 bases from V and 3 bases from J, with 10 bases between. The length of the CDR3 is 12 residues. Germline V gene sequence: CDR1 MGHDK, CDR2 SYGVNS. The CDR3 reads CASMARDYEQYF. The CDR3 coding sequence is TGTGCCAGCATGGCCAGGGACTACGAGCAGTACTTC.

This chain links TRBV28 with TRBJ2-5, with 10 bases lining up with TRBD2. Looked up from germline, CDR1 is MDHEN and CDR2 is SYDVKM. V was clipped by 8 bases and J by 9 bases; unmatched bases: 21. CDR3 length: 17 amino acids. DNA of the CDR3: TGTGCCAGCGGACCAGTAACCCGGACTAGCGGCCCAAGGGCCCAGTACTTC. Translated, it gives CASGPVTRTSGPRAQYF.

This clone has a handful of counts. The genes are TRBV7-9 and TRBJ1-2; D is ambiguous. The V gene lost 2 bases and the J gene lost 8 bases, with 9 bases spanning the gap. Germline V gives CDR1 SEHNR, CDR2 FQNEAQ (reference sequence). The CDR3 is made up of 12 amino acids. DNA for the CDR3: TGTGCCAGCAGCTTATACAAAAAAGGCTACACCTTC. Residues: CASSLYKKGYTF.

This chain links TRBV28 with TRBJ1-2, with D hard to call. This CDR3 is built from 11 residues. The germline V gene encodes CDR1 MDHEN and CDR2 SYDVKM. V was shortened by 6 bases and J by 8 bases, with 10 bases between the two germline ends. The CDR3 bases are TGTGCCAGCAGCCCCCGGGGAGGCTACACCTTC. Protein: CASSPRGGYTF.

The chain recombines TRBV5-5 with TRBJ1-2; TRBD1 matches at 8 bases. CDR1 is SGHKS and CDR2 is YYEKEE in the germline V gene (reference sequence). With 5 bases clipped from V and 10 bases from J, the junction kept 16 bases outside the gene matches. CDR3 length: 15 amino acids. CDR3 region: CASRKGQGIFGNYTF. The CDR3 region has the DNA TGTGCCAGCAGGAAAGGACAGGGAATATTCGGCAACTACACCTTC.

The chain has TRBV4-3 and TRBJ2-3, with D perhaps matching TRBD2 (7 bases). CDR1 and CDR2 (germline): LGHNA, YSLEER. The CDR3 loop spans 15 amino acids. V was clipped by 4 bases and J by 8 bases, with 19 bases between them. The CDR3, as DNA: TGCGCCAGCAGCCCCGAGCTAGCGGACAGAGGTACGCAGTATTTT. Translated, it gives CASSPELADRGTQYF.

The chain is built from TRBV7-2 and TRBJ1-3; TRBD1 agrees at 8 bases. V was clipped by 3 bases and J by 4 bases; unmatched bases: 8. Germline V gives CDR1 SGHTA, CDR2 FQGNSA. This CDR3 has 16 residues. This CDR3 reads CASSLEGQVPGNTIYF. In DNA, the CDR3 is TGTGCCAGCAGCTTGGAGGGACAGGTACCAGGAAACACCATATATTTT.

The chain links TRBV7-9 to TRBJ2-7; tentatively, D is TRBD1 (6 bases). Germline V CDR1 and CDR2: SEHNR, FQNEAQ (reference sequence). V was clipped by 5 bases and J by 2 bases, with 13 bases between them. This CDR3 contains 14 residues. The CDR3 protein is CASSTGKGAYEQYF. The CDR3 DNA reads TGTGCCAGCAGCACAGGAAAGGGGGCCTACGAGCAGTACTTC. The full variable domain, with the rest looked up from reference TRBV7-9 and TRBJ2-7, is DTGVSQNPRHKITKRGQNVTFRCDPISEHNRLYWYRQTLGQGPEFLTYFQNEAQLEKSRLLSDRFSAERPKGSFSTLEIQRTEQGDSAMYLCASSTGKGAYEQYFGPGTRLTVT.

V gene TRBV9 combines with J gene TRBJ1-1; 7 bases align to TRBD1. V gave up 4 bases and J gave up 1 base; unmatched junction bases: 10. The CDR3 has 16 amino acids. Germline CDR1 reads SGDLS; CDR2 reads YYNGEE. CDR3 in DNA: TGTGCCAGCAGCCCGGGACAGCAGGGGAAGAACACTGAAGCTTTCTTT. Translation gives CASSPGQQGKNTEAFF.

The chain links TRBV27 to TRBJ2-3; 13 positions agree with TRBD2. CDR3 length equals 18 residues. V gave up 2 bases and J gave up 2 bases; unmatched junction bases: 7. Germline CDR1 reads MNHEY; CDR2 reads SMNVEV (reference sequence). The CDR3 sequence: CASSLRGLAGVVTDTQYF. DNA of the CDR3: TGTGCCAGCAGTTTAAGAGGACTAGCGGGAGTTGTCACAGATACGCAGTATTTT.

The chain uses TRBV19 and TRBJ2-5; TRBD2 matches 7 bases. V was pared by 3 bases and J by 2 bases, with 6 bases of the junction left unmatched. Germline CDR1 is LNHDA and CDR2 is SQIVND (reference sequence). This CDR3 contains 15 residues. The CDR3 nucleotides read TGTGCCAGTAGTATTGGCCGGGGAGGGCAAGAGACCCAGTACTTC. Its protein product is CASSIGRGGQETQYF.

V is TRBV5-4 and J is TRBJ2-3; 11 nucleotides align to TRBD2. The ends lost 6 bases at V and 5 bases at J; junction bases unmatched: 17. The CDR3 spans 18 residues. The V gene's germline CDR1 is SGHNT and CDR2 YYREEE (reference sequence). The CDR3 DNA is TGTGCCAGCATGCCCAGGCCAGCTAGCGGGAGGATGGGAGATACGCAGTATTTT. Protein: CASMPRPASGRMGDTQYF.

This chain joins TRBV5-6 and TRBJ2-7, with 7 bases aligning to TRBD1. Germline V gives CDR1 SGHDT, CDR2 YYEEEE. The CDR3 runs to 13 residues. Trimming cost V 5 bases and J 3 bases; bases outside gene matches: 5. CDR3 bases: TGTGCCAGCAGTTGGGGACAGAACTACGAGCAGTACTTC. Its protein product is CASSWGQNYEQYF. Drawing the rest from reference TRBV5-6 and TRBJ2-7, the complete variable domain is DAGVTQSPTHLIKTRGQQVTLRCSPKSGHDTVSWYQQALGQGPQFIFQYYEEEERQRGNFPDRFSGHQFPNYSSELNVNALLLGDSALYLCASSWGQNYEQYFGPGTRLTVT.

The chain combines TRBV5-4 with TRBJ2-1; 9 nucleotides match TRBD2. Germline V CDR1 and CDR2: SGHNT, YYREEE (reference sequence). The CDR3 runs to 14 residues. V lost 2 bases to trimming and J lost 5 bases; unmatched junction nucleotides: 2. The CDR3 is CASSFRTSDNEQFF. The DNA for the CDR3 is TGTGCCAGCAGCTTCAGGACTAGCGACAATGAGCAGTTCTTC.